This TCR beta chain was retrieved from a study of blood T cells in healthy people across ages. This clonotype came up a few times. A J-beta primer mix and a sample-barcoded 5' primer were used in a second PCR of roughly 6 to 11 cycles. TCRdb passed the 5' RACE reads through MiXCR, listing each CDR3 protein once. Among 1.5 million to 2 million distinct CDR3 sequences listed, roughly 32% were seen once. The V gene's germline CDR1 is SGHKS and CDR2 YYEKEE (reference sequence). CDR3 length equals 13 residues. The germline V and J ends were trimmed by 1 base and 4 bases, with 9 bases remaining between them.

The source is a woman aged 30 to 39 in good health. What was sequenced was blood. The chain uses TRBV5-5 and TRBJ2-7; D call uncertain. CDR3 region: CASSLPSLYEQYF. DNA of the CDR3: TGTGCCAGCAGCTTGCCCAGTTTGTACGAGCAGTACTTC.